Following are 28 T cell receptor beta chains from one sample sequenced in a study of radiotherapy plus CTLA-4 blockade in lung cancer. Libraries were prepared by immunoSEQ multiplex PCR; TCRdb keeps only in-frame clonotypes and omits some of them. The sample has 75,000 to 100,000 clones, around 79% seen once; the top ten hold around 2.8%. The sequencing used peripheral blood, collected from a patient treated with radiotherapy plus ipilimumab. All receptors derive from a human donor with non-small cell lung cancer who had a partial response to radiotherapy plus ipilimumab. Some clones in this sample may be carry-over from other donors' samples.

This clone was observed a few times. The rearrangement joins TRBV6-4 to TRBJ2-7; a possible D gene is TRBD2 (6 bases). Germline lookup yields CDR1 MRHNA and CDR2 SNTAGT. The CDR3 extends over 13 amino acids. V lost 0 bases, J lost 7 bases, and 10 bases lay in between. CDR3 coding DNA: TGTGCCAGCAGTGACTCCCGGGGAGGAGAGCAGTACTTC. It yields the protein CASSDSRGGEQYF.

This clone was detected only once. This chain joins TRBV28 and TRBJ1-2; TRBD1 matches at 9 bases. The CDR3 is 11 amino acids. J lost 8 bases, V lost 5 bases, and 0 bases had no gene match. Germline lookup yields CDR1 MDHEN and CDR2 SYDVKM. CDR3 sequence (DNA): TGTGCCAGCAGTACAGGGGGCGGCTACACCTTC. Protein product: CASSTGGGYTF.

The chain recombines TRBV30 with TRBJ1-1; a possible D gene is TRBD1 (6 bases). Looked up from germline, CDR1 is GTSNPN and CDR2 is SVGIG (reference sequence). The CDR3 contains 15 residues. The V end was cut by 1 base, the J end by 1 base, with 13 bases between. CDR3 DNA sequence: TGTGCCTGGAGTGGTACGAGACAGGCGAACACTGAAGCTTTCTTT. As protein: CAWSGTRQANTEAFF.

In nucleotides, the CDR3 is TGCGCCAGCAGCCGGACTAGCGGGAGCTCCTACAATGAGCAGTTCTTC. Its translation: CASSRTSGSSYNEQFF. V gene TRBV5-1 combines with J gene TRBJ2-1; 13 nucleotides match TRBD2. The CDR3 totals 16 residues. Per the germline V gene, CDR1 is SGHRS and CDR2 is YFSETQ. The junction had 1 base not matched to a gene; V was cut back by 4 bases and J by 0 bases.

The DNA of the CDR3 is TGTGCCAGCAGAGGACTAGCGGGGGGGCCAGAGTCCTACGAGCAGTACTTC. Amino acid sequence: CASRGLAGGPESYEQYF. This sequence joins TRBV2 and TRBJ2-7, with 15 positions matching TRBD2. This CDR3 region has 17 residues. Germline V lookup: CDR1 SNHLY, CDR2 FYNNEI. V shed 6 bases and J 1 base; nucleotides not matched to a gene: 7.

V is TRBV7-6 and J is TRBJ1-4; D might be TRBD1 (6 bases). The germline V gene encodes CDR1 SGHVS and CDR2 FNYEAQ. Trimming cost V 5 bases and J 7 bases, with 14 bases left between them. The CDR3 extends over 14 amino acids. The CDR3 loop is CASSQQGIGEKLFF. CDR3 bases: TGTGCCAGCAGCCAACAGGGAATTGGTGAAAAACTGTTTTTT.

The V call is TRBV9, the J call TRBJ2-5; D perhaps matches TRBD1 (6 bases). Per germline, CDR1 SGDLS and CDR2 YYNGEE. The length of the CDR3 is 16 residues. Trimming removed 0 bases from V and 1 base from J, with 13 bases in between. The CDR3, as DNA: TGTGCCAGCAGCGTAGGGGTCCCGACAGGCCAAGAGACCCAGTACTTC. Protein sequence: CASSVGVPTGQETQYF. Using reference TRBV9 and TRBJ2-5 for the parts outside the CDR3, the full variable domain is DSGVTQTPKHLITATGQRVTLRCSPRSGDLSVYWYQQSLDQGLQFLIQYYNGEERAKGNILERFSAQQFPDLHSELNLSSLELGDSALYFCASSVGVPTGQETQYFGPGTRLLVL.

This clone was detected once. This chain joins TRBV29-1 and TRBJ1-1; 8 bases are shared with TRBD1. Trimming took 4 bases from V and 0 from J; bases not matched to a gene: 16. CDR1 and CDR2 from the germline V gene are SQVTM and ANQGSEA. The CDR3 has 18 amino acids. CDR3 nucleotides: TGCAGCGTTGCGGGAAGGGAGCGCAGGGGGCGAATGAACACTGAAGCTTTCTTT. This gives the protein CSVAGRERRGRMNTEAFF.

This chain links TRBV13 with TRBJ2-5; 9 bases agree with TRBD1. The CDR3 has 15 residues. The germline V gene encodes CDR1 PRHDT and CDR2 FYEKMQ (reference sequence). The junction had 9 bases not matched to a gene; V was cut back by 5 bases and J by 5 bases. The CDR3 reads CASSTSYRGPETQYF. CDR3 in DNA: TGTGCCAGCAGCACCAGTTACAGGGGGCCGGAGACCCAGTACTTC. Full variable domain (outside the CDR3, taken from reference TRBV13 and TRBJ2-5): AAGVIQSPRHLIKEKRETATLKCYPIPRHDTVYWYQQGPGQDPQFLISFYEKMQSDKGSIPDRFSAQQFSDYHSELNMSSLELGDSALYFCASSTSYRGPETQYFGPGTRLLVL.

This clone has just a few counts. The chain has TRBV6-5 and TRBJ1-5; tentative D call: TRBD1 (6 bases). Germline lookup yields CDR1 MNHEY and CDR2 SVGAGI. Trimming stripped 4 bases from V and 5 bases from J, with 18 bases between. CDR3 size: 16 residues. The CDR3 is CASSSTRTGYYQPQHF. The DNA for the CDR3 is TGTGCCAGCAGTTCTACTCGAACAGGGTACTATCAGCCCCAGCATTTT.

This chain uses TRBV7-2 with TRBJ1-6; TRBD1 might be the D (6 bases). This CDR3 has 14 amino acids. V lost 5 bases and J 6 bases, leaving 11 bases between the germline ends. CDR1 SGHTA and CDR2 FQGNSA come from the germline V gene. This CDR3 reads CASSAHRANSPLHF. For the CDR3, the DNA is TGTGCCAGCAGCGCACACAGGGCTAATTCACCCCTCCACTTT.

The rearrangement joins TRBV7-2 to TRBJ2-3; D perhaps matches TRBD2 (6 bases). The CDR3 spans 14 residues. V lost 6 bases, J lost 2 bases, and 12 bases lay in between. Germline V lookup: CDR1 SGHTA, CDR2 FQGNSA. The CDR3 DNA is TGTGCCAGCAGTCCGGGGGTATCCACAGATACGCAGTATTTT. Amino acid sequence: CASSPGVSTDTQYF.

The CDR3 reads CASSPGTSAINEQFF. Here the CDR3 DNA reads TGTGCCAGCAGTCCCGGGACTAGCGCCATAAATGAGCAGTTCTTC. The genes are TRBV6-5 and TRBJ2-1; 10 bases match TRBD2. Trimming took 5 bases from V and 7 from J; bases not matched to a gene: 8. Germline V gene sequence: CDR1 MNHEY, CDR2 SVGAGI. The CDR3 is 15 residues long.

The CDR3 nucleotides are TGTGCCAGCAGTTTAACAGGGGGGTCCTACGAGCAGTACTTC. Its protein product is CASSLTGGSYEQYF. J is TRBJ2-7 and V is TRBV28, with TRBD1 matching over 8 bases. J was trimmed by 1 base and V by 2 bases; bases with no gene match: 1. Germline V gives CDR1 MDHEN, CDR2 SYDVKM. The CDR3 runs to 14 residues.

In its sample, this clone was seen a few times. V and J are TRBV5-1 and TRBJ2-4; TRBD1 aligns across 7 bases. Germline loops: CDR1 SGHRS, CDR2 YFSETQ. V lost 0 bases, J lost 5 bases, and 5 bases stayed unmatched. The CDR3 runs to 15 residues. The CDR3 nucleotides read TGCGCCAGCAGCTTGGAAGGGACAGATGAAAACATTCAGTACTTC. Translated, it gives CASSLEGTDENIQYF.

V gene TRBV7-8 combines with J gene TRBJ2-1; possibly TRBD1 for D (6 bases). V lost 5 bases, J lost 7 bases, and 12 bases lay in between. This CDR3 comprises 13 residues. Germline CDR1 is SGHVS and CDR2 is FQNEAQ. CDR3 sequence: CASSPWTANEQFF. The CDR3 DNA is TGTGCCAGCAGCCCGTGGACAGCTAATGAGCAGTTCTTC.

The genes are TRBV19 and TRBJ1-1, with a possible D match to TRBD1 (5 bases). Per germline, CDR1 LNHDA and CDR2 SQIVND (reference sequence). The V end lost 6 bases, the J end lost 5 bases, and 19 bases lay between the germline ends. This CDR3 contains 15 residues. CDR3 region: CASRTSAGGGTEAFF. The CDR3 coding sequence is TGTGCCAGTAGAACATCTGCCGGGGGAGGGACTGAAGCTTTCTTT. The entire variable domain, with the rest obtained from reference TRBV19 and TRBJ1-1, is as follows: DGGITQSPKYLFRKEGQNVTLSCEQNLNHDAMYWYRQDPGQGLRLIYYSQIVNDFQKGDIAEGYSVSREKKESFPLTVTSAQKNPTAFYLCASRTSAGGGTEAFFGQGTRLTVV.

The J gene is TRBJ1-2, the V gene TRBV19; 9 bases match TRBD1. The CDR3 contains 14 residues. Per the germline V gene, CDR1 is LNHDA and CDR2 is SQIVND (reference sequence). V shed 3 bases, J shed 5 bases, and the junction held 4 bases outside the gene matches. The CDR3 sequence is CASSMGTGRYGYTF. CDR3 bases: TGTGCCAGTAGTATGGGGACAGGGAGATATGGCTACACCTTC.

Concerning this clone itself: The sample carries other DNA sequences with the same CDR3. V gene TRBV28 combines with J gene TRBJ2-3; 15 nucleotides align to TRBD2. Germline V gene sequence: CDR1 MDHEN, CDR2 SYDVKM. Losses at the gene ends were 6 bases for V and 5 bases for J; bases not matched to a gene: 6. The CDR3 spans 16 residues. For the CDR3, the DNA is TGTGCCAGCAGCTCGGGACTAGCGGGGGGTTTAGATACGCAGTATTTT. Amino acid sequence: CASSSGLAGGLDTQYF. The whole variable domain, remainder taken from reference TRBV28 and TRBJ2-3, is DVKVTQSSRYLVKRTGEKVFLECVQDMDHENMFWYRQDPGLGLRLIYFSYDVKMKEKGDIPEGYSVSREKKERFSLILESASTNQTSMYLCASSSGLAGGLDTQYFGPGTRLTVL.

The gene calls are TRBV6-5 and TRBJ1-5; 10 bases map to TRBD1. Losses at the gene ends were 5 bases for V and 2 bases for J; bases not matched to a gene: 3. This CDR3 spans 15 amino acids. The germline CDR1 and CDR2 sequences are MNHEY and SVGAGI. The CDR3 nucleotides are TGTGCCAGCAGTACCGGGACAGGGGGCAATCAGCCCCAGCATTTT. Its protein is CASSTGTGGNQPQHF.

This chain uses TRBV27 with TRBJ1-1, with 7 bases aligning to TRBD1. The CDR3 is made up of 15 amino acids. The germline V gene encodes CDR1 MNHEY and CDR2 SMNVEV (reference sequence). V trimming: 1 base; J trimming: 1 base; junction bases outside the gene matches: 3. CDR3 in amino acids: CASSLFRTGNTEAFF. The CDR3 bases are TGTGCCAGCAGTTTATTTAGGACAGGGAACACTGAAGCTTTCTTT.

V usage is TRBV19 and J usage is TRBJ1-5, with TRBD1 matching over 7 bases. Losses at the gene ends were 5 bases for V and 6 bases for J; bases not matched to a gene: 7. Germline assignment: CDR1 LNHDA and CDR2 SQIVND (reference sequence). The CDR3 totals 14 residues. Written as DNA, the CDR3 is TGTGCCAGTAGTCCGACAGGGATAAGTCAGCCCCAGCATTTT. This sequence encodes CASSPTGISQPQHF.

The chain carries TRBV28 and TRBJ1-6; D perhaps matches TRBD1 (6 bases). This CDR3 spans 15 amino acids. V shed 8 bases and J shed 6 bases, with 17 bases lying between them. Germline V gene lookup returns CDR1 MDHEN and CDR2 SYDVKM. The CDR3 DNA follows: TGTGCCAGCGTTAGAGGGGGGGGTAGTAATTCACCCCTCCACTTT. It translates to CASVRGGGSNSPLHF.

The rearrangement links TRBV5-1 to TRBJ2-5; D remains unclear. This CDR3 has 14 amino acids. V was shortened by 0 bases and J by 2 bases, with 8 bases between the two germline ends. Looked up from germline, CDR1 is SGHRS and CDR2 is YFSETQ. CDR3 region: CASSLVSGQETQYF. The CDR3 nucleotides read TGCGCCAGCAGCTTGGTGTCCGGGCAAGAGACCCAGTACTTC.

The chain joins TRBV7-6 to TRBJ2-1, with TRBD2 matching 12 bases. Germline CDR1 and CDR2: SGHVS and FNYEAQ. Losses at the gene ends were 5 bases for V and 4 bases for J; bases not matched to a gene: 3. This CDR3 has 15 residues. The CDR3 reads CASSSGLAGYNEQFF. In DNA form, the CDR3 reads TGTGCCAGCAGCAGCGGACTAGCGGGGTACAATGAGCAGTTCTTC.

The CDR3 loop is CASSEFGGLNTGELFF. The CDR3 coding sequence is TGCGCCAGCAGTGAGTTTGGGGGCCTGAACACCGGGGAGCTGTTTTTT. The chain is built from TRBV10-1 and TRBJ2-2; D may be TRBD1 (6 bases). The V gene lost 1 base and the J gene lost 1 base, with 10 bases spanning the gap. Germline V lookup: CDR1 WNHNN, CDR2 SYGVQD (reference sequence). The CDR3 contains 16 residues.

This clone was found a few times. V usage is TRBV5-6 and J usage is TRBJ1-5, with D maybe TRBD1 (5 bases). CDR1 and CDR2 from the germline V gene are SGHDT and YYEEEE. This CDR3 region has 14 residues. V lost 1 base and J lost 6, with 11 bases in between. CDR3 protein: CASSLKGSGQPQHF. DNA of the CDR3: TGTGCCAGCAGCTTGAAGGGGTCGGGTCAGCCCCAGCATTTT.

The V call is TRBV28, the J call TRBJ1-1, with D uncertain. The CDR3 totals 11 residues. V was trimmed by 4 bases and J by 2 bases, leaving 2 bases between them. Germline lookup yields CDR1 MDHEN and CDR2 SYDVKM. This CDR3 is CASSSNTEAFF. DNA of the CDR3: TGTGCCAGCAGTTCAAACACTGAAGCTTTCTTT.